This TCR beta chain is drawn from a study of regulatory T cells in long-lasting Graves disease. Study results and caveats: The persistent group shared some 2,700 public clonotypes, more than the approximately 1,000 shared by new patients. There was favoring of TRBV28, TRBJ1-2 and TRBJ2-5 in persistent disease.

Turning to this clonotype: What it binds is not known.

Time point in this sample: newly diagnosed GD, antithyroid drugs for less than 3 months. The authors made the TCR library using RNA they extracted from PBMCs. The CDR3 is 14 amino acids. Germline V lookup: CDR1 GTSNPN, CDR2 SVGIG (reference sequence). With 1 base clipped from V and 3 bases from J, the junction kept 3 bases outside the gene matches. Through Arm-PCR of CDR3 regions and iRepertoire HTBI primers, TCR beta libraries were built. TCRdb used MiXCR to reprocess the multiplex PCR reads, holding one entry per CDR3 protein. The sample shows a few hundred thousand distinct CDR3 sequences, 14% of them seen only once. This sample was also put to use in a study of T cells in Graves' hyperthyroidism and ophthalmopathy. As that report states: TCR CDR3 underwent first-round RT-PCR with the HTBI primer set. Most thyroid clonotypes that were expanded above 0.001 also turned up in blood.

The TCR originated in a woman between 50 and 59 years old with Graves disease. V gene TRBV30 combines with J gene TRBJ1-5; TRBD1 aligns across 7 bases. Sequenced here: peripheral blood mononuclear cells (PBMCs), sampled at new diagnosis, from a patient treated with antithyroid drugs. The CDR3 nucleotides read TGTGCCTGGAGTGGGACAGGACCCAATCAGCCCCAGCATTTT. Encoded protein: CAWSGTGPNQPQHF.